The clone carrying this T cell receptor (beta chain) occurred a few times. Its antigen is currently unknown. CDR1 and CDR2 from the germline V gene are ENHRY and SYGVKD. The CDR3 has 16 residues. V dropped 5 bases and J dropped 0 bases, with 11 bases sitting between them. The sample is drawn from a study of identical twins. Unique molecular identifiers were present on the cDNA, which also gained a universal primer site by template switching. TCRdb independently ran MiXCR on the 5' RACE reads; one entry per CDR3 protein. This table holds approximately 890,000 distinct CDR3 sequences, 9% to 15% found once. Broader study findings: Part of the zero-insertion signal could reflect confounding by invariant MAIT and iNKT cells. The abundant beta clonotypes from cord blood had fewer insertions, and memory repertoires had none of this.

These data were also reused for a study on yellow fever vaccine responses in identical twins. That source adds: Twins' vaccine T cell responses reportedly seemed partly convergent and partly personalized.

Sequenced: PBMCs. The clonotype was recovered from a woman between 18 and 29 years old in good health. The V and J genes are TRBV10-3 and TRBJ2-6; D unresolved. CDR3 loop: CAISPTESSGANVLTF. DNA of the CDR3: TGTGCCATCAGTCCTACTGAAAGCTCTGGGGCCAACGTCCTGACTTTC.